The clone carrying this T cell receptor beta chain is medium-sized. The germline V gene encodes CDR1 ENHRY and CDR2 SYGVKD. CDR3 length: 15 amino acids. Trimming pared 0 bases from V and 1 base from J, leaving 7 bases between. These data are taken from a study of graft-versus-host responses after intestinal transplantation. Whole-study findings and limits: The authors found GvH clones in recipient marrow, some appearing first in ileum or blood.

Produced via immunoSEQ multiplex PCR; TCRdb's table is partial and in-frame only. This repertoire shows roughly 3,900 clones, approximately 21% found once; its top ten account for roughly 5.5%. The clonotype was recovered from a human patient who was an organ donor for intestinal transplantation. The chain is built from TRBV10-3 and TRBJ1-5, with D possibly matching TRBD1 (5 bases). Sequences were derived from alloreactive CD4+ T cells from a mixed lymphocyte reaction culture, sampled before transplantation. Subset meaning: CFSE-low proliferating T cells sorted from approximately 6-day pre-transplant mixed lymphocyte reaction (GvH or HvG direction). The CDR3, as DNA: TGTGCCATCAGTGAGTCGGGGGGGAGCAATCAGCCCCAGCATTTT. Translated: CAISESGGSNQPQHF.